Listed below are T cell receptor beta chains from one sample, sequenced in a study of regulatory T cells. Measured with immunoSEQ multiplex PCR; TCRdb has only the in-frame clones, and not every one. The data contain some 30,000 clones, over 90% of them seen just once; the ten biggest clones take up over 0.85%. Sequenced sample: conventional CD4+ T cells sorted from blood. The source is a child between 2 and 9 years old with CD3G deficiency. CDR3s include the opening cysteine and the closing phenylalanine or tryptophan. D genes are given only for firm matches. Not every row has a clone size; where given, it reads once, few, many or a size class.

>NA|TRBJ1-4|NA|TRBV7-9
TGTGCCAGCAGCGCCGGTACAGGGTCTGAAAAACTGTTTTTT
CASSAGTGSEKLFF
>few|TRBJ1-1|NA|TRBV7-8
TGTGCCAGCAGCTTAGACAGAGACACTGAAGCTTTCTTT
CASSLDRDTEAFF
>NA|TRBJ2-3|NA|TRBV7-3
TGTGCCAGCAGCTTAGGAGGGATCGGGGATACGCAGTATTTT
CASSLGGIGDTQYF
>NA|TRBJ2-7|TRBD1|TRBV7-3
TGTGCCAGCAGCCAGGACGGGACAGCAATATACGAGCAGTACTTC
CASSQDGTAIYEQYF
>NA|TRBJ2-7|NA|TRBV28
TGTGCCAGCAGTTTAAGGGGGGCTAGCGGTCCAAGGGGGTACGAGCAGTACTTC
CASSLRGASGPRGYEQYF
>NA|TRBJ1-1|NA|TRBV7-9
TGTGCCAGCAGCCCCTCCCCCGGGACTGAAGCTTTCTTT
CASSPSPGTEAFF
>NA|TRBJ1-4|NA|TRBV28
TGTGCCAGCACCCCCGCGACAGCACCTAATGAAAAACTGTTTTTT
CASTPATAPNEKLFF
>NA|TRBJ2-7|TRBD2|TRBV6-1
TGTGCCAGCAGTGAAGGCGGGAGGGCCGTAGAGCAGTACTTC
CASSEGGRAVEQYF
>NA|TRBJ1-1|TRBD1|TRBV28
TGTGCCAGCAGTTTAAAGGGCTCAGGGGGCGGTGGGACTGAAGCTTTCTTT
CASSLKGSGGGGTEAFF
>NA|TRBJ2-5|NA|TRBV28
TGTGCCAGCAGGCCTCTCCAGTGGGAAGAGACCCAGTACTTC
CASRPLQWEETQYF
>NA|TRBJ2-2|NA|TRBV4-1
TGCGCCAGCAGCCAAGGTATGAGATCCGCCGGGGAGCTGTTTTTT
CASSQGMRSAGELFF
>NA|TRBJ1-2|NA|TRBV28
TGTGCCAGCAGTTTAGGGGGGCGCCGGGGTGGCTACACCTTC
CASSLGGRRGGYTF
>NA|TRBJ1-2|NA|TRBV6-1
TGTGCCAGCAGTGATTGGCAGGGACGGGACTATGGCTACACCTTC
CASSDWQGRDYGYTF
>NA|TRBJ1-2|TRBD1|TRBV5-1
TGCGCCAGCAGCTTGGAGGGGGCGGCCTATGGCTACACCTTC
CASSLEGAAYGYTF
>NA|TRBJ2-3|NA|TRBV6-1
TGTGCCAGCGGGCGGACAGATACGCAGTATTTT
CASGRTDTQYF
>once|TRBJ2-5|TRBD2|TRBV28
TGTGCCAGCAGTCCGACAGCGGGGAGGGGGACCCAGTACTTC
CASSPTAGRGTQYF
>NA|TRBJ2-7|NA|TRBV28
TGTGCCAGCGGCCTTTCAGGGAGCTACGAGCAGTACTTC
CASGLSGSYEQYF
>NA|TRBJ2-7|NA|TRBV28
TGTGCCAGCAAGGAACAGGGTAGCTCCTACGAGCAGTACTTC
CASKEQGSSYEQYF
>NA|TRBJ2-1|TRBD1|TRBV28
TGTGCCAGCAGTTCGACCAACTTATGGGACAGGGCCTACAATGAGCAGTTCTTC
CASSSTNLWDRAYNEQFF
>NA|TRBJ2-7|TRBD2|TRBV28
TGTGCCAGCAGCTTCGGGGGGACTAGCTCCTACGAGCAGTACTTC
CASSFGGTSSYEQYF
>NA|TRBJ2-3|NA|TRBV6-1
TGTGCCAGCAGCCTTCGAAGGTTCACAGATACGCAGTATTTT
CASSLRRFTDTQYF
>NA|TRBJ2-7|TRBD2|TRBV28
TGTGCCAGCAGCAAAGCGGGGGGCTTTTCCTACGAGCAGTACTTC
CASSKAGGFSYEQYF
>NA|TRBJ1-5|TRBD1|TRBV28
TGTGCCAGCAGTGCGGCCCAGGGGGTTATCAGTCAGCCCCAGCATTTT
CASSAAQGVISQPQHF
>NA|TRBJ2-2|NA|TRBV10-3
TGTGCCATCAGGCAGGCCCGCACCGGGGAGCTGTTTTTT
CAIRQARTGELFF
>NA|TRBJ1-1|NA|TRBV7-9
TGTGCCAGCAGCTTTGAGAGGGGTACTGAAGCTTTCTTT
CASSFERGTEAFF
>NA|TRBJ2-2|TRBD1|TRBV19
TGTGCCACTAGGACAGGGAGAACAACCGGGGAGCTGTTTTTT
CATRTGRTTGELFF
>NA|TRBJ2-7|NA|TRBV28
TGTGCCAGCAGTCCGCCCGCCGGGATACAGTACTTC
CASSPPAGIQYF
>NA|TRBJ2-7|TRBD1|TRBV6-6
TGTGCCAGCAGACCTGACAGGGCCCTCTACGAGCAGTACTTC
CASRPDRALYEQYF
>NA|TRBJ2-3|NA|TRBV5-1
TGCGCCAGCAGCTTGGTTTCAGCTGGCACAGATACGCAGTATTTT
CASSLVSAGTDTQYF
>NA|TRBJ2-7|TRBD2|TRBV28
TGTGCCAGCAGTTTCTCCGGGACTAGCGGCTACGAGCAGTACTTC
CASSFSGTSGYEQYF
>NA|TRBJ1-2|NA|TRBV20-1
TGCAGTGCAAGGGCCTACTATGGCTACACCTTC
CSARAYYGYTF
>NA|TRBJ2-7|NA|TRBV28
TGTGCCAGCAGTTTAACCGGCCGGCGGGACCACGAGCAGTACTTC
CASSLTGRRDHEQYF
>NA|TRBJ2-5|NA|TRBV20-1
TGCAGTGCTGTCCGAGGAGAGACCCAGTACTTC
CSAVRGETQYF
>once|TRBJ2-3|NA|TRBV5-1
TGCGCCAGCAGCTCGACGGGACGTCTAACAGATACGCAGTATTTT
CASSSTGRLTDTQYF
>NA|TRBJ2-3|NA|TRBV11-2
TGTGCCAGCAGCCCCACCGCAAATACGCAGTATTTT
CASSPTANTQYF
>NA|TRBJ2-5|TRBD2|TRBV5-5
TGTGCCAGCAGCAGGGGACTAGCGGGGCCCCATACTCGGGAGACCCAGTACTTC
CASSRGLAGPHTRETQYF
>NA|TRBJ2-7|NA|TRBV18
TGTGCCAGCTCACCAGCAGGGTCAGCCGAGCAGTACTTC
CASSPAGSAEQYF
>NA|TRBJ2-5|TRBD2|TRBV7-9
TGTGCCAGCAGCTTAGCGAGGGCTAGCGGACGGTCGTACCAAGAGACCCAGTACTTC
CASSLARASGRSYQETQYF
>NA|TRBJ2-1|TRBD2|TRBV27
TGTGCCAGCAGTTTATCCCCGGGACTAGCCCTTAGTGAGCAGTTCTTC
CASSLSPGLALSEQFF
>NA|TRBJ1-5|NA|TRBV6-6
TGTGCCAGCAGTACAGGTCCCAATCAGCCCCAGCATTTT
CASSTGPNQPQHF
>NA|TRBJ1-1|NA|TRBV6-1
TGTGCCAGCAGTGAACTAGCTGAAGCTTTCTTT
CASSELAEAFF
>once|TRBJ2-3|TRBD2|TRBV5-1
TGCGCCAGCAGCTTGGATTCTAGCGGGAGACCAGATACGCAGTATTTT
CASSLDSSGRPDTQYF